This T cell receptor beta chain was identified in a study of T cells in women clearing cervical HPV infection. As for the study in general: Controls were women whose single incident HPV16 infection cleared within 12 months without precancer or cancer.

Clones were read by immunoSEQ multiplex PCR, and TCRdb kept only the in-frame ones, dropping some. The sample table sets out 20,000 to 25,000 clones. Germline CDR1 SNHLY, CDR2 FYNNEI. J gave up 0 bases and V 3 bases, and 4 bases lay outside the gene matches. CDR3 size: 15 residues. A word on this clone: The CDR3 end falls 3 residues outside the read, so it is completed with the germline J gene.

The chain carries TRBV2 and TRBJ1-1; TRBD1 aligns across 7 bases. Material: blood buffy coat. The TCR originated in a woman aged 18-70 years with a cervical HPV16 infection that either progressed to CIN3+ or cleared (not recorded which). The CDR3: CASSDRTGVNTEAFF. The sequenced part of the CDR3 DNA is TGTGCCAGCAGTGATCGTACAGGGGTGAACACTGAA.